These 17 T cell receptor beta chains originate from one sample sequenced in a study of blood T cell repertoires in COVID-19. Produced via immunoSEQ multiplex PCR; TCRdb's table is partial and in-frame only. This sample has about 190,000 clones, with less than 90% found just once. Sequencing used peripheral blood. These receptors came from a man under 40 with acute or convalescent COVID-19.

This sequence joins TRBV18 and TRBJ2-7; TRBD1 matches at 9 bases. The CDR3 is 13 amino acids. The ends lost 5 bases at V and 3 bases at J; junction bases unmatched: 2. Germline-derived CDR1 and CDR2 are KGHSH and LQKENI. The CDR3 region has the DNA TGTGCCAGCTCAATGGACAGGGGCTACGAGCAGTACTTC. Translated: CASSMDRGYEQYF.

The chain has TRBV28 and TRBJ1-3; possible D gene TRBD1, 5 bases. CDR3 length: 14 residues. The germline V gene has CDR1 MDHEN and CDR2 SYDVKM. Trimming removed 2 bases from V and 2 bases from J, with 7 bases in between. CDR3 amino acids: CASSLIGAGNTIYF. The CDR3 nucleotides are TGTGCCAGCAGTTTAATAGGGGCTGGAAACACCATATATTTT.

V is TRBV14 and J is TRBJ1-2; the match to TRBD1 covers 7 bases. V shed 3 bases, J shed 2 bases, and the junction held 0 bases outside the gene matches. Per the germline V gene, CDR1 is SGHDN and CDR2 is FVKESK. The CDR3 length is 13 residues. The CDR3: CASSQGQNYGYTF. The CDR3 DNA is TGTGCCAGCAGCCAGGGACAGAACTATGGCTACACCTTC.

Details on this clone: A much larger clone lies a single base off, so this may be a read error. The rearrangement joins TRBV7-6 to TRBJ2-3; weak D call: TRBD2 (6 bases). The CDR3 is 14 amino acids. Trimming took off 5 bases at V and 0 bases at J, with 9 bases between the two ends. CDR1 is SGHVS, CDR2 FNYEAQ, per germline. CDR3 bases: TGTGCCAGCAGCGCCGGGACTAGCACAGATACGCAGTATTTT. This encodes CASSAGTSTDTQYF.

For this clone: This specimen includes other DNA sequences encoding the same CDR3. The chain is built from TRBV10-2 and TRBJ1-5, with TRBD1 matching 7 bases. CDR3 length: 13 residues. The germline V gene has CDR1 WSHSY and CDR2 SAAADI. Trimming took 6 bases from V and 3 from J; bases not matched to a gene: 2. The CDR3 DNA sequence: TGCGCCAGCAGGGGACAGTCCAATCAGCCCCAGCATTTT. Translated, it gives CASRGQSNQPQHF.

A few counts support this clone. V is TRBV4-2 and J is TRBJ2-1; 14 nucleotides line up with TRBD2. The CDR3 has 15 amino acids. Germline CDR1 and CDR2: LGHNA and YNFKEQ. The J segment lost 5 bases and the V segment lost 3 bases, leaving 0 bases of the junction unmatched. CDR3 sequence (DNA): TGTGCCAGCAGCCAGGGACTAGCGGGGGACAATGAGCAGTTCTTC. Translating gives CASSQGLAGDNEQFF.

This chain links TRBV27 with TRBJ2-7; 14 nucleotides align to TRBD2. CDR1 and CDR2 (germline): MNHEY, SMNVEV (reference sequence). The ends lost 0 bases at V and 4 bases at J; junction bases unmatched: 8. The CDR3 extends over 18 amino acids. The CDR3 loop reads CASSLSRRGTSGSYEQYF. CDR3 nucleotide sequence: TGTGCCAGCAGTTTATCGCGTCGGGGGACTAGCGGGAGTTACGAGCAGTACTTC.

This chain uses TRBV27 with TRBJ2-1, with 8 bases aligning to TRBD2. The germline gives CDR1 MNHEY, CDR2 SMNVEV (reference sequence). The CDR3 is 15 amino acids. Trimming removed 4 bases from V and 7 bases from J; junction bases left unmatched: 9. CDR3 loop: CASSSFSGAGNEQFF. The CDR3 region has the DNA TGTGCCAGCAGTTCCTTTAGCGGGGCAGGGAATGAGCAGTTCTTC.

This chain joins TRBV7-2 and TRBJ2-3; no reliable D call. Trimming stripped 1 base from V and 5 bases from J, with 10 bases between. The germline CDR1 and CDR2 sequences are SGHTA and FQGNSA. The CDR3 sequence is 14 residues long. CDR3: CASSLDRSRDTQYF. The CDR3 coding sequence is TGTGCCAGCAGCTTAGATAGGTCTAGAGATACGCAGTATTTT.

This clone has a handful of counts. V gene TRBV7-2 combines with J gene TRBJ2-1, with TRBD1 matching 9 bases. Germline loops: CDR1 SGHTA, CDR2 FQGNSA. This CDR3 spans 17 amino acids. V lost 2 bases and J lost 1; bases outside the gene matches: 6. The CDR3 here is CASSLSPGQGSYNEQFF. The CDR3 DNA is TGTGCCAGCAGCTTAAGTCCGGGACAGGGTTCCTACAATGAGCAGTTCTTC.

This sequence joins TRBV28 and TRBJ1-4; D call uncertain. The germline V gene has CDR1 MDHEN and CDR2 SYDVKM. The CDR3 has 12 amino acids. V dropped 6 bases and J dropped 8 bases, with 10 bases sitting between them. CDR3 amino acids: CASRIDGEKLFF. The CDR3 DNA reads as TGTGCCAGCAGGATCGACGGGGAAAAACTGTTTTTT.

The J gene is TRBJ1-2, the V gene TRBV24-1, with D possibly being TRBD1 (6 bases). V was shortened by 3 bases and J by 7 bases, with 17 bases between the two germline ends. This CDR3 region has 15 residues. Germline V gene sequence: CDR1 KGHDR, CDR2 SFDVKD. CDR3 region: CATSDARGGQGGYTF. DNA of the CDR3: TGTGCCACCAGTGATGCGAGGGGGGGGCAAGGTGGCTACACCTTC.

The chain joins TRBV14 to TRBJ1-2; D is perhaps TRBD1 (5 bases). Looked up from germline, CDR1 is SGHDN and CDR2 is FVKESK. The CDR3 is 12 amino acids. The V end lost 2 bases, the J end lost 5 bases, and 6 bases lay between the germline ends. The CDR3 protein is CASSQQGYGYTF. CDR3 sequence (DNA): TGTGCCAGCAGCCAACAGGGATATGGCTACACCTTC.

The chain joins TRBV29-1 to TRBJ1-2; D might be TRBD1 (6 bases). The V end was cut by 5 bases, the J end by 0 bases, with 10 bases between. The CDR3 length is 13 residues. Germline V gene lookup returns CDR1 SQVTM and CDR2 ANQGSEA. CDR3 coding DNA: TGCAGCGTTACGACAGGACCTAACTATGGCTACACCTTC. Amino acid sequence: CSVTTGPNYGYTF.

In its sample, this clone was seen once. This chain connects TRBV2 to TRBJ1-6; D gene unclear. CDR1 and CDR2 from the germline V gene are SNHLY and FYNNEI. Trimming left V 8 bases short and J 0 bases short, with 20 bases between. This CDR3 spans 18 amino acids. CDR3 sequence: CASRQATTTRSYNSPLHF. DNA of the CDR3: TGTGCCAGCCGACAAGCCACGACAACCCGCTCCTATAATTCACCCCTCCACTTT.

The gene calls are TRBV11-2 and TRBJ1-6; the D gene is possibly TRBD1 (5 bases). CDR1 and CDR2 (germline): SGHAT, FQNNGV. Trimming stripped 1 base from V and 6 bases from J, with 10 bases between. This CDR3 region has 15 residues. CDR3 nucleotides: TGTGCCAGCAGCTTAGTTCAGGGTAGTAATTCACCCCTCCACTTT. Residues: CASSLVQGSNSPLHF.

This clone was observed a single time. V usage is TRBV19 and J usage is TRBJ1-4, with D maybe TRBD1 (6 bases). The CDR3 totals 15 residues. V shed 8 bases and J shed 4 bases, with 17 bases lying between them. Germline V gene sequence: CDR1 LNHDA, CDR2 SQIVND (reference sequence). The CDR3 loop is CASCLRGGINEKLFF. The DNA for the CDR3 is TGTGCCAGTTGCCTTCGGGGGGGCATTAATGAAAAACTGTTTTTT.